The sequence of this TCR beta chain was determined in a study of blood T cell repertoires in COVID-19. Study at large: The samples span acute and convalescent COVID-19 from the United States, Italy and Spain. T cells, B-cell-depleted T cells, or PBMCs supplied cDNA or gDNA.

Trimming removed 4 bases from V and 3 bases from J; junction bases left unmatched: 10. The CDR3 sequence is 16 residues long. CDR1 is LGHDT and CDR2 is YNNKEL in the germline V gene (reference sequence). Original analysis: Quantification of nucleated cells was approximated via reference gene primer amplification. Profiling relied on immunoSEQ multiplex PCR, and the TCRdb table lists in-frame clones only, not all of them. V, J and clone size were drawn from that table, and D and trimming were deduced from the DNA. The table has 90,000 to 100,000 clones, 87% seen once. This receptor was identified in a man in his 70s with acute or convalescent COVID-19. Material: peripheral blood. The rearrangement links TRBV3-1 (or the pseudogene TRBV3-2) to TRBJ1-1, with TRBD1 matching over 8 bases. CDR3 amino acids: CASSPSDRGKDTEAFF. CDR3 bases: TGTGCCAGCAGCCCCTCAGACAGGGGTAAGGACACTGAAGCTTTCTTT.